Sequencing of this T cell receptor beta chain was carried out in a study of blood T cell repertoires in COVID-19. Study summary: PBMCs, B-cell-depleted T cells, or T cells were the source of the cDNA or gDNA that made up the material.

Trimming left V 1 base short and J 1 base short, with 10 bases between. CDR1 is MNHEY and CDR2 is SVGAGI in the germline V gene. The CDR3 is made up of 15 amino acids. Authors' methods: Researchers report that nucleated cell counts were estimated from reference gene primer amplification. The method was immunoSEQ multiplex PCR; TCRdb's version includes in-frame clones alone and lacks a portion of them. V, J and clone size are those of that table, while D and trimming were read from the DNA. Of under 250,000 clones listed, about 83% were seen once; the top ten hold 2% to 3%. The TCR was taken from a middle-aged woman with active or convalescent COVID-19. Sequencing used peripheral blood. V is TRBV6-5 and J is TRBJ1-1, with TRBD1 as a possible D gene (6 bases). The CDR3 loop is CASSYLGHENTEAFF. In DNA, the CDR3 is TGTGCCAGCAGTTACTTGGGACACGAGAACACTGAAGCTTTCTTT.